Below, 23 T cell receptor beta chains from the same sample are listed, as sequenced in a study of shared clonotypes between healthy human individuals. Only in-frame clones appear in the TCRdb table, and some are missing; sequencing was by immunoSEQ multiplex PCR. The top ten clones hold approximately 0.062% of a sample with roughly 530,000 clones, 90% to 96% of them seen once. The sequenced sample consisted of naive CD4+ T cells sorted from blood. Subset specified: CD45RA+ positively selected. These receptors were obtained from a woman in her 30s in good health.

This chain links TRBV28 with TRBJ2-2, with 8 bases lining up with TRBD2. Germline trimming cut 7 bases from V and 5 bases from J; bases unmatched to any gene: 12. The CDR3 spans 16 residues. The germline CDR1 and CDR2 sequences are MDHEN and SYDVKM. CDR3 DNA: TGTGCCAGCATGACGGGAGGGCCCGGGGGAACCGGGGAGCTGTTTTTT. It yields the protein CASMTGGPGGTGELFF. The whole variable domain, remainder taken from reference TRBV28 and TRBJ2-2, is DVKVTQSSRYLVKRTGEKVFLECVQDMDHENMFWYRQDPGLGLRLIYFSYDVKMKEKGDIPEGYSVSREKKERFSLILESASTNQTSMYLCASMTGGPGGTGELFFGEGSRLTVL.

V usage is TRBV7-6 and J usage is TRBJ2-6; 9 nucleotides match TRBD1. The V and J ends lost 4 bases and 1 base, in that order; junction bases with no gene match: 8. From germline, CDR1 is SGHVS and CDR2 FNYEAQ. The CDR3 extends over 18 amino acids. The CDR3 DNA reads TGTGCCAGCAGCTATAAGGGACAGGGATCTTCTGGGGCCAACGTCCTGACTTTC. Residues: CASSYKGQGSSGANVLTF.

The gene calls are TRBV6-5 and TRBJ1-1; D not certain. V shed 0 bases and J shed 0 bases, with 8 bases lying between them. The CDR3 extends over 15 amino acids. CDR1 and CDR2 from the germline V gene are MNHEY and SVGAGI. The CDR3 sequence: CASSYSAGVNTEAFF. DNA of the CDR3: TGTGCCAGCAGTTACTCGGCCGGAGTGAACACTGAAGCTTTCTTT.

The chain employs TRBV6-5 and TRBJ2-7; D is tentatively TRBD1 or TRBD2 (5 bases each). The CDR3 is made up of 12 amino acids. Germline V lookup: CDR1 MNHEY, CDR2 SVGAGI. V was clipped by 7 bases and J by 3 bases, with 10 bases between them. CDR3 loop: CASMRDDYEQYF. The CDR3 nucleotides read TGTGCCAGCATGAGGGACGACTACGAGCAGTACTTC.

This chain connects TRBV4-1 to TRBJ2-5; TRBD1 agrees at 8 bases. There are 17 residues in the CDR3. CDR1 and CDR2 from the germline V gene are MGHRA and YSYEKL. V lost 3 bases, J lost 2 bases, and 11 bases stayed unmatched. The CDR3 coding sequence is TGCGCCAGCAGCCAGACACCGACAGGGGAAGGGCAAGAGACCCAGTACTTC. As protein: CASSQTPTGEGQETQYF.

The genes are TRBV7-2 and TRBJ2-7; D gene ambiguous. Trimming took off 3 bases at V and 4 bases at J, with 13 bases between the two ends. Germline CDR1 and CDR2: SGHTA and FQGNSA. This CDR3 is 14 amino acids long. CDR3 nucleotide sequence: TGTGCCAGCAGCTTGTCCGGGCTAAGTTACGAGCAGTACTTC. It encodes CASSLSGLSYEQYF. The whole variable domain, filled in from reference TRBV7-2 and TRBJ2-7, reads GAGVSQSPSNKVTEKGKDVELRCDPISGHTALYWYRQSLGQGLEFLIYFQGNSAPDKSGLPSDRFSAERTGGSVSTLTIQRTQQEDSAVYLCASSLSGLSYEQYFGPGTRLTVT.

Remarks on this clone: This specimen includes other DNA sequences encoding the same CDR3. This rearrangement joins TRBV28 to TRBJ2-1; D gene uncertain. Trimming took off 3 bases at V and 1 base at J, with 7 bases between the two ends. This CDR3 is 14 amino acids long. Looked up from germline, CDR1 is MDHEN and CDR2 is SYDVKM. The DNA for the CDR3 is TGTGCCAGCAGTTTGCCAGGATCCTACAATGAGCAGTTCTTC. Protein sequence: CASSLPGSYNEQFF.

Regarding this clone: The sample carries other DNA sequences with the same CDR3. The V gene is TRBV18, the J gene TRBJ2-5; D not certain. V dropped 3 bases and J dropped 0 bases, with 2 bases sitting between them. CDR1 KGHSH and CDR2 LQKENI come from the germline V gene. CDR3 size: 12 residues. CDR3: CASSPNQETQYF. Here the CDR3 DNA reads TGTGCCAGCTCACCGAACCAAGAGACCCAGTACTTC. Combining the CDR3 with reference TRBV18 and TRBJ2-5 gives the whole variable domain NAGVMQNPRHLVRRRGQEARLRCSPMKGHSHVYWYRQLPEEGLKFMVYLQKENIIDESGMPKERFSAEFPKEGPSILRIQQVVRGDSAAYFCASSPNQETQYFGPGTRLLVL.

This chain links TRBV7-9 with TRBJ1-1, with D perhaps matching TRBD1 (6 bases). The CDR3 consists of 12 residues. Germline values: CDR1 SEHNR, CDR2 FQNEAQ (reference sequence). The germline V and J ends were trimmed by 5 bases and 11 bases, with 15 bases remaining between them. CDR3 DNA: TGTGCCAGCAGCCCCCAGGGGTTTATCGCTTTCTTT. Its protein is CASSPQGFIAFF. The complete variable domain, with remaining parts taken from reference TRBV7-9 and TRBJ1-1, reads DTGVSQNPRHKITKRGQNVTFRCDPISEHNRLYWYRQTLGQGPEFLTYFQNEAQLEKSRLLSDRFSAERPKGSFSTLEIQRTEQGDSAMYLCASSPQGFIAFFGQGTRLTVV.

The chain links TRBV2 to TRBJ2-7; unclear D gene. The CDR3 covers 14 residues. V lost 2 bases and J lost 2, with 10 bases in between. Germline V CDR1 and CDR2: SNHLY, FYNNEI. CDR3 amino acids: CASSESFAAYEQYF. In DNA, the CDR3 is TGTGCCAGCAGTGAATCGTTTGCTGCCTACGAGCAGTACTTC.

This chain connects TRBV2 to TRBJ1-1, with D unclear. V was cut by 6 bases and J by 2 bases, with 13 bases left in between. The germline V gene encodes CDR1 SNHLY and CDR2 FYNNEI. CDR3 length: 14 amino acids. The CDR3 bases are TGTGCCAGCAGCCGTCGGACGGATAACACTGAAGCTTTCTTT. It codes for CASSRRTDNTEAFF.

In this sample, this clone turned up once. The chain has TRBV9 and TRBJ2-1, with 8 positions matching TRBD2. J gave up 4 bases and V 0 bases, and 9 bases lay outside the gene matches. CDR3 length: 17 residues. Germline CDR1 and CDR2: SGDLS and YYNGEE. The CDR3 region has the DNA TGTGCCAGCAGCGTAGGGGTAGCGGGGCCCCCTTACAATGAGCAGTTCTTC. Translating gives CASSVGVAGPPYNEQFF.

The sample holds one count of this clone. The J gene is TRBJ2-7, the V gene TRBV7-9; D is unclear. Germline V gene data show CDR1 as SEHNR and CDR2 as FQNEAQ (reference sequence). The length of the CDR3 is 18 residues. Deletions cut 4 bases from V and 0 bases from J, with 22 bases between. The CDR3 nucleotides read TGTGCCAGCAGCTCACGTAGCAGCCTCAGTACTTCCTCCTACGAGCAGTACTTC. This codes for CASSSRSSLSTSSYEQYF.

V and J are TRBV11-2 and TRBJ2-1; D may be TRBD2 (6 bases). CDR1 is SGHAT and CDR2 is FQNNGV in the germline V gene. V lost 8 bases, J lost 12 bases, and 17 bases lay in between. This CDR3 is built from 12 residues. This CDR3 reads CASRPSGLGQFF. The CDR3 DNA reads as TGTGCCAGCCGACCCTCGGGACTCGGGCAGTTCTTC.

This chain links TRBV5-5 with TRBJ2-7; TRBD1 might be the D (5 bases). This CDR3 has 16 amino acids. V lost 3 bases, J lost 1 base, and 17 bases lay in between. Germline V gene data show CDR1 as SGHKS and CDR2 as YYEKEE (reference sequence). In DNA form, the CDR3 reads TGTGCCAGCAGCTCCGGACGGACAACCGATTCCTACGAGCAGTACTTC. Translated: CASSSGRTTDSYEQYF.

The chain couples TRBV28 to TRBJ1-2; unclear D gene. CDR3 length equals 17 residues. Germline assignment: CDR1 MDHEN and CDR2 SYDVKM. V lost 2 bases, J lost 1 base, and 17 bases lay in between. CDR3 sequence (DNA): TGTGCCAGCAGTTTAAGGCTGAGACAAAGAGATAACTATGGCTACACCTTC. It specifies CASSLRLRQRDNYGYTF.

The CDR3 sequence is CASSQDPGEINQPQHF. CDR3 bases: TGCGCCAGCAGCCAAGATCCTGGGGAGATCAATCAGCCCCAGCATTTT. V and J are TRBV4-1 and TRBJ1-5, with D unclear. V was trimmed by 0 bases and J by 3 bases, leaving 12 bases between them. Germline assignment: CDR1 MGHRA and CDR2 YSYEKL. The CDR3 is 16 amino acids.

The chain joins TRBV19 to TRBJ2-2; 11 nucleotides align to TRBD1. The CDR3 length is 15 residues. The germline gives CDR1 LNHDA, CDR2 SQIVND (reference sequence). The ends lost 9 bases at V and 4 bases at J; junction bases unmatched: 7. The chain's CDR3 is CASHRDRGITGELFF. CDR3 coding DNA: TGTGCCAGCCACCGGGACAGGGGGATCACCGGGGAGCTGTTTTTT.

CDR3 sequence reads: CASSSGPTSGFSYEQYF. The CDR3 nucleotides read TGCGCCAGCAGCTCAGGACCCACTAGCGGGTTTTCCTACGAGCAGTACTTC. The J gene is TRBJ2-7, the V gene TRBV5-1; 9 nucleotides match TRBD2. The length of the CDR3 is 17 residues. The V segment lost 3 bases and the J segment 1 base; nucleotides outside the gene matches: 11. CDR1 and CDR2 (germline): SGHRS, YFSETQ.

The chain carries TRBV11-2 and TRBJ2-5; 14 bases are a match to TRBD2. Germline V gene lookup returns CDR1 SGHAT and CDR2 FQNNGV. This CDR3 comprises 17 residues. The ends lost 5 bases at V and 5 bases at J; junction bases unmatched: 10. The CDR3 loop reads CASSLRLAGGNWETQYF. Here the CDR3 DNA reads TGTGCCAGCAGCCTCAGACTAGCGGGAGGGAACTGGGAGACCCAGTACTTC.

This clone was recorded once. The rearrangement uses TRBV27 and TRBJ2-3; D gene ambiguous. The CDR3 sequence is 15 residues long. Per germline, CDR1 MNHEY and CDR2 SMNVEV (reference sequence). V shed 4 bases and J shed 3 bases, with 14 bases lying between them. The CDR3 region is CASSYTALGTDTQYF. CDR3 in DNA: TGTGCCAGCAGTTACACCGCGTTAGGGACAGATACGCAGTATTTT.

The genes are TRBV5-1 and TRBJ1-2; 7 nucleotides agree with TRBD1. CDR3 length: 15 amino acids. Germline V gene lookup returns CDR1 SGHRS and CDR2 YFSETQ. The J segment lost 2 bases and the V segment lost 5 bases, leaving 9 bases of the junction unmatched. This CDR3 is CASRNRTGPNYGYTF. The CDR3 region has the DNA TGCGCCAGCAGGAATCGGACAGGCCCCAACTATGGCTACACCTTC.

The genes are TRBV7-8 and TRBJ2-7; D possibly uses TRBD1 or TRBD2 (5 bases each). The CDR3 is 15 residues long. V was shortened by 5 bases and J by 4 bases, with 18 bases between the two germline ends. Germline values: CDR1 SGHVS, CDR2 FQNEAQ. CDR3 protein: CASSPRSGKGYEQYF. The CDR3 nucleotides are TGTGCCAGCAGCCCTAGATCCGGGAAGGGGTACGAGCAGTACTTC.